Described below is a single T cell receptor beta chain sequence and its context. Its matching antigen is unknown. The data were obtained in a study of CD8 T cell repertoires and HIV-1 epitope variants. Overall study context: Tested: three Gag epitope families, Nef HW9 and YT9.

This CDR3 comprises 15 residues. CDR1 and CDR2 (germline): LGHNA, YNFKEQ. Trimming removed 0 bases from V and 2 bases from J, with 11 bases in between. Clones were read by immunoSEQ multiplex PCR, and TCRdb kept only the in-frame ones, dropping some. The sample shows fewer than 2,000 clones, under 75% of them seen only once. Sequenced input: cultured CD8+ T cells derived from PBMCs. The sequence was collected from a male donor with HIV. The chain is built from TRBV4-2 and TRBJ2-7; no reliable D call. DNA for the CDR3: TGTGCCAGCAGCCAAGATTTAGAAAGTACCTACGAGCAGTACTTC. Amino acids: CASSQDLESTYEQYF.